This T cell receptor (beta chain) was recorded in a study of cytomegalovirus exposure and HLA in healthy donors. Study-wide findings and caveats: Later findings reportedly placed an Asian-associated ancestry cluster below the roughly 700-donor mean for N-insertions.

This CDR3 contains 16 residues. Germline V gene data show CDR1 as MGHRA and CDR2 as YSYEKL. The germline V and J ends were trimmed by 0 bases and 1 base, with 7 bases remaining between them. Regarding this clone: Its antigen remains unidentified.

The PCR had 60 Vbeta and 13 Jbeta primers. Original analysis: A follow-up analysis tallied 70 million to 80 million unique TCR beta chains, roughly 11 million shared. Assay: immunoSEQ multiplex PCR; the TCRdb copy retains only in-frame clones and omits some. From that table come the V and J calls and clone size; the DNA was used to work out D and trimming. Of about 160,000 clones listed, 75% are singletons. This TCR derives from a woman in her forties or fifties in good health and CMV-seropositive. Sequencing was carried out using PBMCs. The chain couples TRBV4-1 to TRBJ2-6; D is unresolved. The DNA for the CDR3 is TGCGCCAGCAGCCAAGATCGTAGTTCTGGGGCCAACGTCCTGACTTTC. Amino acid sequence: CASSQDRSSGANVLTF.